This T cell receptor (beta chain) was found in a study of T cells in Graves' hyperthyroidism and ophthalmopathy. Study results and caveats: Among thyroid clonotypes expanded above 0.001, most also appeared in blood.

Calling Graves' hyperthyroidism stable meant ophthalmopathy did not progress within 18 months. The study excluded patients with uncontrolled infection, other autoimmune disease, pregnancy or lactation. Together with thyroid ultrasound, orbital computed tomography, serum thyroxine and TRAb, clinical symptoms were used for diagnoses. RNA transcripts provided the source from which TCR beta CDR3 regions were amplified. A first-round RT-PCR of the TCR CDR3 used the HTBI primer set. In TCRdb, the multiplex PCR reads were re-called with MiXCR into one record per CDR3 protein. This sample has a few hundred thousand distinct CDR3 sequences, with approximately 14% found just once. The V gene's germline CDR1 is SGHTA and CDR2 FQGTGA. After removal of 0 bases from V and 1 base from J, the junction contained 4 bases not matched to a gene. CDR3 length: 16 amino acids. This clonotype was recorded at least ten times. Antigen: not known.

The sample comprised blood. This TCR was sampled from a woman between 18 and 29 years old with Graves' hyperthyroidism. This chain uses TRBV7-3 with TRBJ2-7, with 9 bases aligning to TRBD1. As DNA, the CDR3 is TGTGCCAGCAGCTTAACGGGGGGACAGGGTTCCTACGAGCAGTACTTC. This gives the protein CASSLTGGQGSYEQYF.